This TCR beta chain was retrieved from a study of regulatory dendritic cells for organ transplantation. The overall study: Regulatory dendritic cells came from monocytes given vitamin D3 and IL-10. On day 6, the dendritic cells were exposed to LPS.

Sequenced by immunoSEQ multiplex PCR; TCRdb stores in-frame clones only, minus some. Here the sample spans over 10,000 clones, about nine tenths being singletons. Sorted T cells were CFSE-labeled and cultured around 5 days with allogeneic regulatory or mature dendritic cells at 1:10. In the case of this clone: As yet, its antigen is unknown.

Study-level results: Regulatory dendritic cells appeared to expand memory CD8+ clones less than mature ones.

Germline V gene lookup returns CDR1 MNHEY and CDR2 SMNVEV (reference sequence). There are 15 residues in the CDR3. V lost 5 bases and J 3 bases, leaving 16 bases between the germline ends. The sequencing input was naive CD8+ T cells from blood cultured with regulatory dendritic cells. Noted subset: CD45RA+ naive T cells. The chain carries TRBV27 and TRBJ1-2; D is ambiguous. The receptor's source is a human donor in good health. For the CDR3, the DNA is TGTGCCAGCAGTCACAACCCGGTGAGGGACTATGGCTACACCTTC. Amino acids: CASSHNPVRDYGYTF.